The 15 T cell receptor beta chains below all came from one sample that was sequenced in a study of Ad26.COV2.S vaccination and SARS-CoV-2 variants. Treatment described: around 19 received Ad26.COV2.S at low or high dose, single or two shots; 5 received placebo; per-sample allocation not given. Following the first vaccine or placebo injection, samples were taken on day 63. The method was immunoSEQ multiplex PCR; TCRdb's version includes in-frame clones alone and lacks a portion of them. The repertoire holds about 440,000 clones, with less than 95% as singletons. Sample: peripheral blood, taken in a trial of Ad26.COV2.S vaccine versus placebo. The source is a person between 18 and 65 years old who received the Ad26.COV2.S COVID-19 vaccine or a placebo.

The chain recombines TRBV21-1 with TRBJ2-3; TRBD2 was called by the table and not checked on the DNA. TRBV21-1 is classified as a pseudogene. This CDR3 region has 16 residues. This CDR3 reads CASSKVGLAGTDTQYF. Here the CDR3 DNA reads TGTGCCAGCAGCAAAGTAGGCCTAGCGGGCACAGATACGCAGTATTTT.

J is TRBJ2-7 and V is TRBV27; 8 nucleotides line up with TRBD2. The CDR3 extends over 11 amino acids. The germline V gene encodes CDR1 MNHEY and CDR2 SMNVEV (reference sequence). Trimming took 7 bases from V and 7 from J; bases not matched to a gene: 3. The CDR3 spells CASISGGEQYF. CDR3 DNA sequence: TGTGCCAGCATTTCGGGGGGGGAGCAGTACTTC.

This clone was seen once. As DNA, the CDR3 is TGTGCCAGCAGCCCCAGCGGGACTCTAGCCAAAAACATTCAGTACTTC. Translated: CASSPSGTLAKNIQYF. The chain joins TRBV27 to TRBJ2-4, with 7 nucleotides matching TRBD2. CDR3 length: 16 residues. Germline CDR1 is MNHEY and CDR2 is SMNVEV (reference sequence). Trimming took 6 bases from V and 0 from J; bases not matched to a gene: 8.

For this clone: Other DNA sequences within the sample encode an identical CDR3. The chain is built from TRBV6-2 or TRBV6-3 and TRBJ2-7, with 7 bases lining up with TRBD2. V shed 2 bases, J shed 4 bases, and the junction held 5 bases outside the gene matches. The CDR3 totals 14 residues. The germline gives CDR1 MNHEY, CDR2 SVGEGT. The CDR3 sequence is CASSYGGRAYEQYF. CDR3 nucleotide sequence: TGTGCCAGCAGTTACGGTGGGAGGGCGTACGAGCAGTACTTC.

The genes are TRBV2 and TRBJ2-1; tentative D call: TRBD1 (6 bases). The CDR3 contains 14 residues. V gave up 9 bases and J gave up 8 bases, with 20 bases separating them. CDR1 and CDR2 (germline): SNHLY, FYNNEI. In DNA form, the CDR3 reads TGTGCCAGGCCGGGACACCAAATGAAGGATGAGCAGTTCTTC. It is translated as CARPGHQMKDEQFF.

This chain links TRBV10-3 with TRBJ2-7; possibly TRBD1 or TRBD2 for D (5 bases each). Trimming removed 6 bases at V and 2 bases at J, with 11 bases between. The CDR3 length is 13 residues. From germline, CDR1 is ENHRY and CDR2 SYGVKD. The CDR3 DNA is TGTGCCATCAGGGGGGACCCTCCCTACGAGCAGTACTTC. Protein product: CAIRGDPPYEQYF.

This chain joins TRBV24-1 and TRBJ2-5; D unresolved. This CDR3 is 13 amino acids long. With 5 bases removed from V and 2 bases from J, the gap between germline ends came to 8 bases. The V gene's germline CDR1 is KGHDR and CDR2 SFDVKD. The CDR3 nucleotides read TGTGCCACCAGTGGGGTCCAACAAGAGACCCAGTACTTC. This codes for CATSGVQQETQYF.

This rearrangement joins TRBV6-7 to TRBJ2-5, with 7 bases lining up with TRBD1. TRBV6-7 is noted as an ORF with a role that remains uncertain. The CDR3 extends over 15 amino acids. With V trimmed by 6 bases and J by 2 bases, 9 bases remained unmatched. The CDR3 DNA follows: TGTGCCAGCAGCCCCCTTGGACAGGAGCAAGAGACCCAGTACTTC. Encoded protein: CASSPLGQEQETQYF.

This clone showed up just once. The chain uses TRBV24-1 and TRBJ2-3, with 8 bases that match TRBD1. Germline loops: CDR1 KGHDR, CDR2 SFDVKD. V was clipped by 10 bases and J by 2 bases; unmatched bases: 4. This CDR3 has 13 amino acids. In DNA, the CDR3 is TGTGCCACGGGACAGGAGAACACAGATACGCAGTATTTT. Its protein product is CATGQENTDTQYF.

The V call is TRBV6-5, the J call TRBJ2-7; 9 bases are shared with TRBD1. CDR3 length equals 14 residues. After removal of 2 bases from V and 6 bases from J, the junction contained 5 bases not matched to a gene. Germline V CDR1 and CDR2: MNHEY, SVGAGI. CDR3 sequence (DNA): TGTGCCAGCAGTTACCAAACAGGGGGCGGCGAGCAGTACTTC. Protein sequence: CASSYQTGGGEQYF.

CDR3 coding DNA: TGTGCCAGCAGTTTATGGGAAAACACCATATATTTT. Amino acid sequence: CASSLWENTIYF. V gene TRBV28 combines with J gene TRBJ1-3; D gene unclear. From germline, CDR1 is MDHEN and CDR2 SYDVKM. V lost 0 bases and J lost 6, with 3 bases in between. This CDR3 spans 12 amino acids.

As regards this clone: Other DNA sequences in the sample encode the same CDR3. The chain combines TRBV18 with TRBJ2-7; no firm D call. The CDR3 totals 12 residues. V lost 3 bases and J 4 bases, leaving 7 bases between the germline ends. CDR1 is KGHSH and CDR2 is LQKENI in the germline V gene. The CDR3 sequence is CASSPETYEQYF. The CDR3, as DNA: TGTGCCAGCTCACCGGAGACTTACGAGCAGTACTTC. Looking up the rest from reference TRBV18 and TRBJ2-7 gives the full variable domain: NAGVMQNPRHLVRRRGQEARLRCSPMKGHSHVYWYRQLPEEGLKFMVYLQKENIIDESGMPKERFSAEFPKEGPSILRIQQVVRGDSAAYFCASSPETYEQYFGPGTRLTVT.

This chain joins TRBV29-1 and TRBJ2-5; D perhaps matches TRBD1 (5 bases). Germline V lookup: CDR1 SQVTM, CDR2 ANQGSEA. CDR3 length: 13 residues. Deletions cut 4 bases from V and 1 base from J, with 10 bases between. CDR3 DNA: TGCAGCGTTGTTAAGGGGCCCCAAGAGACCCAGTACTTC. Translated: CSVVKGPQETQYF.

V is TRBV6-2 or TRBV6-3 and J is TRBJ2-7; unclear D gene. Trimming left V 2 bases short and J 4 bases short, with 3 bases between. The CDR3 loop spans 11 amino acids. Germline CDR1 and CDR2: MNHEY and SVGEGT. The chain's CDR3 is CASSYEYEQYF. For the CDR3, the DNA is TGTGCCAGCAGTTACGAGTACGAGCAGTACTTC.

The V call is TRBV2, the J call TRBJ2-1; TRBD2 matches 9 bases. J gave up 9 bases and V 2 bases, and 5 bases lay outside the gene matches. The CDR3 extends over 14 amino acids. Germline loops: CDR1 SNHLY, CDR2 FYNNEI. The CDR3 spells CASSELIAGAEQFF. In DNA form, the CDR3 reads TGTGCCAGCAGTGAATTAATAGCGGGAGCTGAGCAGTTCTTC.